The 24 T cell receptor beta chains reported below all come from one sample, sequenced in a study of identical twins (dated by TCRdb to between 2015 and 2016). To prepare the library, 5' RACE was applied. The instrument was an Illumina HiSeq 2000. TCRdb reworked the public reads: Q25 trimming with fastp, MiXCR clone assembly, productive beta chains retained. Identical CDR3 proteins give one entry, which carries the most common genes and DNA. This sample lists hundreds of thousands of distinct CDR3 sequences; less than 25% were detected once. The top ten clones comprise around 4.4% of the sample. The sample also formed part of further work on T cells expressing NK-cell markers.

Sequences were obtained from PBMCs. Source of these receptors: a woman aged 18 to 35 in good health.

V usage is TRBV9 and J usage is TRBJ1-2; D gene uncertain. CDR1 SGDLS and CDR2 YYNGEE come from the germline V gene. V dropped 2 bases and J dropped 8 bases, with 31 bases sitting between them. CDR3 length: 19 amino acids. As DNA, the CDR3 is TGTGCCAGCAGCGTGGGAGTGAACTTCCAAAGCTACCCCTATGGCGGCTACACCTTC. It translates to CASSVGVNFQSYPYGGYTF.

V gene TRBV20-1 combines with J gene TRBJ2-1; 7 nucleotides line up with TRBD1. Trimming took 6 bases from V and 3 from J; bases not matched to a gene: 11. CDR1 and CDR2 (germline): DFQATT, SNEGSKA (reference sequence). The CDR3 loop spans 15 amino acids. CDR3 DNA sequence: TGCAGTGCGAAACTCCGGGACAGAGACTACAATGAGCAGTTCTTC. It translates to CSAKLRDRDYNEQFF.

This clonotype has only a few counts. V is TRBV9 and J is TRBJ2-2; TRBD1 matches 7 bases. Trimming took 0 bases from V and 4 from J; bases not matched to a gene: 15. Germline V gene sequence: CDR1 SGDLS, CDR2 YYNGEE. This CDR3 is 19 amino acids long. CDR3 bases: TGTGCCAGCAGCGTAGACCCAAGGGGGCGTGGATCGGCCACCGGGGAGCTGTTTTTT. Its translation: CASSVDPRGRGSATGELFF. Combining the CDR3 with reference TRBV9 and TRBJ2-2 gives the whole variable domain DSGVTQTPKHLITATGQRVTLRCSPRSGDLSVYWYQQSLDQGLQFLIQYYNGEERAKGNILERFSAQQFPDLHSELNLSSLELGDSALYFCASSVDPRGRGSATGELFFGEGSRLTVL.

The genes are TRBV29-1 and TRBJ2-4; D might be TRBD2 (6 bases). Trimming took off 4 bases at V and 4 bases at J, with 11 bases between the two ends. CDR1 SQVTM and CDR2 ANQGSEA come from the germline V gene. This CDR3 has 13 amino acids. The CDR3 region is CSVGPRGKNIQYF. In nucleotides, the CDR3 is TGCAGCGTTGGGCCCCGGGGGAAAAACATTCAGTACTTC. Together with reference TRBV29-1 and TRBJ2-4, the CDR3 gives the full variable domain: SAVISQKPSRDICQRGTSLTIQCQVDSQVTMMFWYRQQPGQSLTLIATANQGSEATYESGFVIDKFPISRPNLTFSTLTVSNMSPEDSSIYLCSVGPRGKNIQYFGAGTRLSVL.

The chain uses TRBV12-3 or TRBV12-4 and TRBJ1-1, with D unresolved. This CDR3 is 13 amino acids long. The V and J ends lost 7 bases and 0 bases respectively, with 9 bases between them. CDR3 sequence reads: CASNQHLNTEAFF. CDR3 sequence (DNA): TGTGCCAGCAACCAACACCTGAACACTGAAGCTTTCTTT.

This chain uses TRBV29-1 with TRBJ2-1; D is ambiguous. Trimming stripped 1 base from V and 1 base from J, with 11 bases between. CDR3 length equals 15 residues. Germline CDR1 is SQVTM and CDR2 is ANQGSEA. CDR3 region: CSVEATSLSYNEQFF. CDR3 DNA: TGCAGCGTTGAAGCGACTTCCCTATCCTACAATGAGCAGTTCTTC.

J is TRBJ2-1 and V is TRBV4-3; tentatively, D is TRBD1 (5 bases). V lost 4 bases and J 10 bases, leaving 17 bases between the germline ends. The CDR3 has 14 amino acids. Germline CDR1 LGHNA, CDR2 YSLEER. The CDR3 protein is CASSRSGAMGEQFF. CDR3 in DNA: TGCGCCAGCAGCCGCAGTGGGGCGATGGGAGAGCAGTTCTTC.

This chain joins TRBV6-1 and TRBJ1-5; the match to TRBD1 covers 7 bases. Germline values: CDR1 MNHNS, CDR2 SASEGT. The ends lost 6 bases at V and 6 bases at J; junction bases unmatched: 5. There are 13 residues in the CDR3. CDR3 amino acids: CASSSTGSQPQHF. CDR3 DNA sequence: TGTGCCAGCAGCTCGACAGGGAGTCAGCCCCAGCATTTT.

In its sample, this clonotype was seen a few times. The J gene is TRBJ2-5, the V gene TRBV20-1, with TRBD2 matching over 7 bases. Germline CDR1 reads DFQATT; CDR2 reads SNEGSKA (reference sequence). This CDR3 has 13 residues. The V segment lost 7 bases and the J segment 4 bases; nucleotides outside the gene matches: 9. DNA for the CDR3: TGCAGTGACCAAGAGCGGGGAGGAGAGACCCAGTACTTC. Amino acids: CSDQERGGETQYF.

The chain couples TRBV20-1 to TRBJ1-1, with D unresolved. Trimming took off 1 base at V and 3 bases at J, with 9 bases between the two ends. The CDR3 consists of 13 residues. CDR1 DFQATT and CDR2 SNEGSKA come from the germline V gene (reference sequence). CDR3 nucleotides: TGCAGTGCTAGAGGTCCCCGGGACACTGAAGCTTTCTTT. Translation gives CSARGPRDTEAFF.

This chain joins TRBV11-1 and TRBJ2-1; 8 positions agree with TRBD1. The CDR3 sequence is 18 residues long. V gave up 4 bases and J gave up 7 bases; unmatched junction bases: 18. CDR1 is SGHAT, CDR2 FQDESV, per germline (reference sequence). The CDR3 sequence is CASSSQRQGFGGKNEQFF. DNA for the CDR3: TGTGCCAGCAGCTCCCAGAGACAGGGGTTTGGGGGAAAAAATGAGCAGTTCTTC.

This clonotype has just a few counts. The rearrangement uses TRBV5-6 and TRBJ2-5; D is unresolved. This CDR3 spans 14 amino acids. Trimming removed 4 bases from V and 4 bases from J, with 14 bases in between. Germline V CDR1 and CDR2: SGHDT, YYEEEE. The DNA for the CDR3 is TGTGCCAGCAGCCAGGAGACCTTGGGAGAGACCCAGTACTTC. Protein sequence: CASSQETLGETQYF.

This clonotype has at least ten counts. V and J are TRBV20-1 and TRBJ2-3; D gene ambiguous. The CDR3 is made up of 12 amino acids. Germline V gene lookup returns CDR1 DFQATT and CDR2 SNEGSKA (reference sequence). Trimming removed 1 base at V and 6 bases at J, with 8 bases between. The CDR3 region is CSARVARDTQYF. The CDR3 region has the DNA TGCAGTGCTAGAGTTGCCCGGGATACGCAGTATTTT.

This clonotype was recorded once. The rearrangement links TRBV20-1 to TRBJ2-2; D gene ambiguous. This CDR3 region has 13 residues. Germline loops: CDR1 DFQATT, CDR2 SNEGSKA (reference sequence). With 0 bases removed from V and 3 bases from J, the gap between germline ends came to 5 bases. The CDR3 DNA is TGCAGTGCTAGAGAACTATACACCGGGGAGCTGTTTTTT. Protein sequence: CSARELYTGELFF.

This chain connects TRBV7-2 to TRBJ1-2, with D possibly TRBD1 on 6 matching bases. The germline V gene encodes CDR1 SGHTA and CDR2 FQGNSA. Trimming cost V 7 bases and J 8 bases, with 23 bases left between them. The CDR3 totals 15 residues. The DNA for the CDR3 is TGTGCCAGCACCCCCGATCGGACAGCCCGCAAAGGCTACACCTTC. Protein product: CASTPDRTARKGYTF.

The chain employs TRBV5-7 and TRBJ2-5; TRBD1 matches 7 bases. TRBV5-7 is recorded as an ORF, its role being uncertain. The CDR3 loop spans 14 amino acids. The V and J ends lost 3 bases and 3 bases, in that order; junction bases with no gene match: 5. This CDR3 reads CASSSPTGKETQYF. In nucleotides, the CDR3 is TGTGCCAGCAGCTCCCCGACAGGGAAAGAGACCCAGTACTTC.

The V gene is TRBV7-2, the J gene TRBJ2-3; 7 nucleotides align to TRBD2. The CDR3 is made up of 16 amino acids. Germline lookup yields CDR1 SGHTA and CDR2 FQGNSA. The ends lost 2 bases at V and 5 bases at J; junction bases unmatched: 10. The CDR3 loop reads CASSLWVGGKGDTQYF. In DNA form, the CDR3 reads TGTGCCAGCAGCTTATGGGTGGGAGGGAAGGGAGATACGCAGTATTTT.

This clonotype was seen a few times. The rearrangement links TRBV7-2 to TRBJ2-5; 11 bases are shared with TRBD2. CDR1 is SGHTA and CDR2 is FQGNSA in the germline V gene. With V trimmed by 5 bases and J by 4 bases, 9 bases remained unmatched. The CDR3 length is 16 residues. The CDR3 nucleotides read TGTGCCAGCAGCAGAGACGGGACTAGCGGCGCAGAGACCCAGTACTTC. Its protein is CASSRDGTSGAETQYF.

This clonotype was seen repeatedly, ten times or more. The rearrangement joins TRBV9 to TRBJ2-2; 8 nucleotides align to TRBD1. The CDR3 consists of 13 residues. V dropped 3 bases and J dropped 6; count of bases not matched to a gene: 1. Germline values: CDR1 SGDLS, CDR2 YYNGEE. This CDR3 is CASSAQGAGELFF. Here the CDR3 DNA reads TGTGCCAGCAGCGCACAGGGGGCCGGGGAGCTGTTTTTT.

This clonotype was seen at least ten times. The rearrangement uses TRBV2 and TRBJ2-3, with D unclear. The germline V gene encodes CDR1 SNHLY and CDR2 FYNNEI. Trimming took off 7 bases at V and 6 bases at J, with 11 bases between the two ends. CDR3 size: 12 residues. The CDR3 reads CASKAVGDTQYF. CDR3 coding DNA: TGTGCCAGCAAGGCGGTTGGGGATACGCAGTATTTT.

This chain connects TRBV7-8 to TRBJ2-2; tentatively, D is TRBD2 (6 bases). V dropped 0 bases and J dropped 7 bases, with 18 bases sitting between them. Germline V gene sequence: CDR1 SGHVS, CDR2 FQNEAQ. The CDR3 is 17 residues long. The CDR3, as DNA: TGTGCCAGCAGCTTAGCCGGGCCCGGGACTGACGACGGGGAGCTGTTTTTT. It is translated as CASSLAGPGTDDGELFF.

This sequence joins TRBV27 and TRBJ2-6; D uncertain. The CDR3 has 18 residues. Trimming stripped 5 bases from V and 3 bases from J, with 20 bases between. The germline CDR1 and CDR2 sequences are MNHEY and SMNVEV (reference sequence). Here the CDR3 reads CASSLVGPAVGGANVLTF. The CDR3, as DNA: TGTGCCAGCAGTCTGGTAGGGCCCGCGGTAGGTGGGGCCAACGTCCTGACTTTC.

The chain joins TRBV12-3 or TRBV12-4 to TRBJ2-6; D uncertain. The V end was cut by 6 bases, the J end by 3 bases, with 12 bases between. CDR3 length equals 15 residues. In nucleotides, the CDR3 is TGTGCCAGCAGGCCCCCCTCGGGTGGGGCCAACGTCCTGACTTTC. Translated: CASRPPSGGANVLTF.

This clonotype turned up a few times. The chain joins TRBV20-1 to TRBJ1-2, with D possibly TRBD1 on 5 matching bases. The V gene's germline CDR1 is DFQATT and CDR2 SNEGSKA (reference sequence). This CDR3 comprises 10 residues. V was shortened by 5 bases and J by 4 bases, with 5 bases between the two germline ends. The CDR3 DNA follows: TGCAGTGCTGACAGCTATGGCTACACCTTC. As protein: CSADSYGYTF.